Listed below are T cell receptor beta chains from one sample, sequenced in a study of cytotoxic CD8 clonotypes in ibrutinib-treated CLL. Clones were sequenced by immunoSEQ multiplex PCR, and TCRdb holds only the in-frame ones, with some missing. Found here are roughly 250,000 clones, around 70% of them singletons; the top ten hold 15%. Specimen: PBMCs, collected after 24 months of ibrutinib treatment. These receptors all come from a human donor with chronic lymphocytic leukemia. The CDR3 runs from the conserved cysteine through the conserved F or W. A D gene is named only where the DNA matches it firmly. Part of the rows lack a size; the others show once, few, many or a class for expanded clones.

TRBV18	-	TRBJ1-5	TRBD1	TGTGCCAGCTCACGGGAGGACAGGGCACAGCCCCAGCATTTT	CASSREDRAQPQHF
TRBV11-3	-	TRBJ2-5	TRBD1	TGTGCCAGCAGCACCTCGGGACAGATTAAAGAGACCCAGTACTTC	CASSTSGQIKETQYF
TRBV27	few	TRBJ2-1	TRBD1	TGTGCCAGCAGTCAAATCTGGACAGGGGGCGACCTTCTCTCCTACAATGAGCAGTTCTTC	CASSQIWTGGDLLSYNEQFF
TRBV5-1	-	TRBJ2-2	TRBD2	TGCGCCAGCAGCCCACTAACTAGCGGTCCGAACACCGGGGAGCTGTTTTTT	CASSPLTSGPNTGELFF
TRBV13	-	TRBJ1-5	-	TGTGCCAGCAGCTTAGGGGGTGATCAGCCCCAGCATTTT	CASSLGGDQPQHF
TRBV9	-	TRBJ2-5	-	TGTGCCAGCAGCCCGGGTGGGGTGGTTGCAGAGACCCAGTACTTC	CASSPGGVVAETQYF
TRBV29-1	-	TRBJ2-5	-	TGCAGCGTTGTGGGCAGCGGGGAGACCCAGTACTTC	CSVVGSGETQYF
TRBV27	-	TRBJ1-1	TRBD1	TGTGCCAGCAGTGGGACAGCCATCTACACTGAAGCTTTCTTT	CASSGTAIYTEAFF
TRBV4-3	once	TRBJ1-3	-	TGCGCCAGCAGCCAAGATGGGGGGCCTGGAAACACCATATATTTT	CASSQDGGPGNTIYF
TRBV11-3	-	TRBJ2-7	-	TGTGCCAGCAGCCACCGGGATTACCCCCACGAGCAGTACTTC	CASSHRDYPHEQYF
TRBV28	-	TRBJ1-2	-	TGTGCCAGCAGTTTATATAGGTGGGCAGGGCCCACCTTC	CASSLYRWAGPTF
TRBV7-2	-	TRBJ2-1	-	TGTGCCAGCAGCTTGAGGGTAGCGGTCAATGAGCAGTTCTTC	CASSLRVAVNEQFF
TRBV6-5	-	TRBJ2-2	-	TGTGCCAGCACCGAAGTCCTCCCCGGGACCGGGGAGCTGTTTTTT	CASTEVLPGTGELFF
TRBV6-5	-	TRBJ1-2	TRBD1	TGTGCCAGCAGCCCGACAGGGTACGGCTACACCTTC	CASSPTGYGYTF
TRBV5-8	-	TRBJ1-3	-	TGTGCCAGCAGCTTTGAAGTAGGCTTCTCTGGAAACACCATATATTTT	CASSFEVGFSGNTIYF
TRBV6-1	-	TRBJ2-7	-	TGTGCCAGCTCCCCCCTAGTCGCATACGAGCAGTACTTC	CASSPLVAYEQYF
TRBV18	-	TRBJ1-1	-	TGTGCCAGCTCACCAGGACCGAACACTGAAGCTTTCTTT	CASSPGPNTEAFF
TRBV5-1	-	TRBJ1-2	-	TGCGCCAGCAGCGGAGGGGACGAGGCACTCTATGGCTACACCTTC	CASSGGDEALYGYTF
TRBV11-2	-	TRBJ2-5	-	TGTGCCAGCGGCGCGGAACAAGAGACCCAGTACTTC	CASGAEQETQYF
TRBV6-1	-	TRBJ2-7	-	TGTGCCAGCAGGACCACAGGACTGGGATCCTACGAGCAGTACTTC	CASRTTGLGSYEQYF
TRBV6-5	-	TRBJ1-3	-	TGTGCCAGCAGTTACGCTCACCCTGGAAACACCATATATTTT	CASSYAHPGNTIYF
TRBV11-2	-	TRBJ2-7	-	TGTGCCAGCAGCCCGACGGGCTACGAGCAGTACTTC	CASSPTGYEQYF
TRBV28	once	TRBJ1-1	-	TGTGCCAGCAGTTTAGCGACATACACTGAAGCTTTCTTT	CASSLATYTEAFF
TRBV6-5	many	TRBJ2-7	TRBD2	TGTGCCAGCACCGACGCGGGGGGTCGCGAGCAGTACTTC	CASTDAGGREQYF
TRBV6-5	-	TRBJ2-3	-	TGTGCCAGCAGTTACTCTCCCCATCTCCGCACAGATACGCAGTATTTT	CASSYSPHLRTDTQYF
TRBV7-2	-	TRBJ2-1	-	TGTGCCAGCAGCCGCGGTATCTGGTTCTACAATGAGCAGTTCTTC	CASSRGIWFYNEQFF
TRBV19	few	TRBJ1-5	-	TGTGCCAGTAAAGACCCGATAGGAGTTTATCAGCCCCAGCATTTT	CASKDPIGVYQPQHF
TRBV2	-	TRBJ2-7	-	TGTGCCAGCCTCAAAGGGCTAGGAAGCTCCTACGAGCAGTACTTC	CASLKGLGSSYEQYF
TRBV30	-	TRBJ2-5	TRBD2	TGTGCCTGGAGTGTACCTAGCGGGAGAGAGACCCAGTACTTC	CAWSVPSGRETQYF
TRBV28	-	TRBJ1-2	-	TGTGCCAGCAGTTGGGACGGAAATGGCTACACCTTC	CASSWDGNGYTF
TRBV7-2	-	TRBJ1-1	-	TGTGCCAGCAGCTTAGCGGTCGGCTGGTCTTTCTTT	CASSLAVGWSFF
TRBV7-7	few	TRBJ2-7	-	TGTGCTAGCAGCGGATCTCAGGGTGACGAGCAGTACTTC	CASSGSQGDEQYF
TRBV5-1	-	TRBJ1-5	TRBD1	TGCGCCAGCAGCCTAGACAGGGCCCAGCCCCAGCATTTT	CASSLDRAQPQHF
TRBV29-1	-	TRBJ1-4	-	TGCAGCGTTGAACCCAGGGGCTCGGATGAAAAACTGTTTTTT	CSVEPRGSDEKLFF
TRBV10-3	-	TRBJ2-2	-	TGTGCCATCAGCGGTGGGGAGGCTGGGAAGACCGGGGAGCTGTTTTTT	CAISGGEAGKTGELFF
TRBV4-1	-	TRBJ2-7	-	TGCGCCAGCAGCCAAGTCAGGGATAACGAGCAGTACTTC	CASSQVRDNEQYF
TRBV18	once	TRBJ2-3	-	TGTGCCAGCTCACCACTAGGGTTTGGCGCAGATACGCAGTATTTT	CASSPLGFGADTQYF
TRBV5-4	few	TRBJ2-1	-	TGTGCCAGCAGCCCCCATTGGAGTGAGCAGTTCTTC	CASSPHWSEQFF
TRBV7-9	-	TRBJ2-1	TRBD2	TGTGCCAGCAGCTCCCAGACTAGCGGGAGTGTAAATGAGCAGTTCTTC	CASSSQTSGSVNEQFF
TRBV28	-	TRBJ2-4	TRBD2	TGTGCCAGCAGTTTAGGGGGGGTAAACATTCAGTACTTC	CASSLGGVNIQYF
TRBV27	-	TRBJ2-1	TRBD2	TGTGCCAGCAGTATCAGCGGGAGGAATGAGCAGTTCTTC	CASSISGRNEQFF
TRBV5-1	-	TRBJ2-5	-	TGCGCCAGCAGCTTGGCGGTCGGGAGTACATATTCACTCCGAGAGACCCAGTACTTC	CASSLAVGSTYSLRETQYF
TRBV19	few	TRBJ2-5	-	TGTGCCACTAACCAAGGTTTGGGGACCCAGTACTTC	CATNQGLGTQYF